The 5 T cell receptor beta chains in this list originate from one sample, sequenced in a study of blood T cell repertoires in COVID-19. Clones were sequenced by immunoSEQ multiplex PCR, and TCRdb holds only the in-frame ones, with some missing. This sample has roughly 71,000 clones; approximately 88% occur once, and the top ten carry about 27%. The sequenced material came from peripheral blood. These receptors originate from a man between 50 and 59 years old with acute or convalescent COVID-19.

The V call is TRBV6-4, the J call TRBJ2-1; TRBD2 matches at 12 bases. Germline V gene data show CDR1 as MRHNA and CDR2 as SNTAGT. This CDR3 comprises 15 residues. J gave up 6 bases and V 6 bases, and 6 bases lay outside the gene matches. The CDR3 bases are TGTGCCAGCAGCCCTAGCGGGGGGGCCGCCAATGAGCAGTTCTTC. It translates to CASSPSGGAANEQFF.

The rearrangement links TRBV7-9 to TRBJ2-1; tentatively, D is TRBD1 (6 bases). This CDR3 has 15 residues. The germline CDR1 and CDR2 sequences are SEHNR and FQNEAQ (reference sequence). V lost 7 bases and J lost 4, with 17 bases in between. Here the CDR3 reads CASTTGTLPYNEQFF. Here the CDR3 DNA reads TGTGCCAGCACTACCGGGACACTTCCTTACAATGAGCAGTTCTTC.

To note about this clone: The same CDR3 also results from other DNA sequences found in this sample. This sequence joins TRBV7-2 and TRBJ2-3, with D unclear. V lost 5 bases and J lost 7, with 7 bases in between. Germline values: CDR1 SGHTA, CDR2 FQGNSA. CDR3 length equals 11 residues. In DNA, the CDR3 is TGTGCCAGCAGCCTCACTAATACGCAGTATTTT. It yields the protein CASSLTNTQYF.

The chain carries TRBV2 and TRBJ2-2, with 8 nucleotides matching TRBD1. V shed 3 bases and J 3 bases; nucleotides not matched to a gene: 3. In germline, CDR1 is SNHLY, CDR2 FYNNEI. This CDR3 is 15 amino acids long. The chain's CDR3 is CASSDQGADTGELFF. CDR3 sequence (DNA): TGTGCCAGCAGTGACCAGGGGGCGGACACCGGGGAGCTGTTTTTT.

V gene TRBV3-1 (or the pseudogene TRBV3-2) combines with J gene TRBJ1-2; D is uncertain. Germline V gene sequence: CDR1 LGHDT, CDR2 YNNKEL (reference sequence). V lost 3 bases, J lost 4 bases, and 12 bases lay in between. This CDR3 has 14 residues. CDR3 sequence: CASSQEVTVYGYTF. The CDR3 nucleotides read TGTGCCAGCAGCCAGGAGGTCACGGTCTATGGCTACACCTTC.